Described below is a single T cell receptor (beta chain) sequence and its context. Profiled with immunoSEQ multiplex PCR; TCRdb holds only in-frame clones, not every one. This table holds 65,000 to 80,000 clones, less than 85% found once. These data originate in a study of cytotoxic CD8 clonotypes in ibrutinib-treated CLL. Germline V CDR1 and CDR2: MNHNS, SASEGT. The CDR3 covers 12 residues. The germline V and J ends were trimmed by 4 bases and 6 bases, with 7 bases remaining between them. Sequences were derived from PBMCs, sampled after 24 months of ibrutinib treatment. The rearrangement links TRBV6-1 to TRBJ1-5; D not certain. The TCR was taken from a human donor with chronic lymphocytic leukemia. The CDR3 DNA sequence: TGTGCCAGCAGTGCCTTCAGTCAGCCCCAGCATTTT. Its protein product is CASSAFSQPQHF.